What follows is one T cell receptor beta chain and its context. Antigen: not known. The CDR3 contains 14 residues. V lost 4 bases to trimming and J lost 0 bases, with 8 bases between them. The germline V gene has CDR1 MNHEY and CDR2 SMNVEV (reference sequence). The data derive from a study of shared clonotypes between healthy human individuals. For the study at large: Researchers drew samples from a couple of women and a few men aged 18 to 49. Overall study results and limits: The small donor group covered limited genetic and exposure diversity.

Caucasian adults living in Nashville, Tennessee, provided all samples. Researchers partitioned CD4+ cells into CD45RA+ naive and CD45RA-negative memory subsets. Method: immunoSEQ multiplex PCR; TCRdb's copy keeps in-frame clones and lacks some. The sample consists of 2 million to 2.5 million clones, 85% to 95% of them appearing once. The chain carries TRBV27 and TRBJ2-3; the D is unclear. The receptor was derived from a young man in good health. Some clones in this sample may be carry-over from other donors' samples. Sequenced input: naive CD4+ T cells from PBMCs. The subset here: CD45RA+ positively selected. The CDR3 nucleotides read TGTGCCAGCAGTTACTGGGCCAGCACAGATACGCAGTATTTT. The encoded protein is CASSYWASTDTQYF.